Below, 7 T cell receptor beta chains from the same sample are listed, as sequenced in a study of blood T cell repertoires in COVID-19. Assay used: immunoSEQ multiplex PCR; TCRdb lists only in-frame clones, some missing. Counted here are more than 70,000 clones, around 84% occurring once; the ten biggest clones make up 20% to 25%. The sequenced material came from peripheral blood. These receptors all stem from a woman of 80 years or more in a cohort sampled during active or convalescent COVID-19.

The V gene is TRBV3-1 (or the pseudogene TRBV3-2), the J gene TRBJ1-1; 11 bases match TRBD1. The CDR3 totals 16 residues. Germline CDR1 reads LGHDT; CDR2 reads YNNKEL (reference sequence). Losses at the gene ends were 0 bases for V and 4 bases for J; bases not matched to a gene: 4. The CDR3 DNA reads as TGTGCCAGCAGCCAAGAAGGGACAGGGGGTAGCACTGAAGCTTTCTTT. This encodes CASSQEGTGGSTEAFF.

The gene calls are TRBV5-1 and TRBJ2-2; the match to TRBD2 covers 11 bases. J gave up 4 bases and V 0 bases, and 8 bases lay outside the gene matches. Germline assignment: CDR1 SGHRS and CDR2 YFSETQ. CDR3 length: 18 amino acids. The CDR3, as DNA: TGCGCCAGCAGCTTGGAGGGGAGAACTAGCGGGAGCACCGGGGAGCTGTTTTTT. It yields the protein CASSLEGRTSGSTGELFF.

The table lists this clone with a count of one. This rearrangement joins TRBV5-1 to TRBJ2-7; perhaps TRBD1 as D (6 bases). V shed 1 base and J shed 1 base, with 12 bases lying between them. This CDR3 region has 15 residues. In germline, CDR1 is SGHRS, CDR2 YFSETQ. The CDR3, as DNA: TGCGCCAGCAGCTTGACGGGACAAGGTTCCTACGAGCAGTACTTC. Translated: CASSLTGQGSYEQYF.

Worth noting for this clone: One end of the junction is discordant with germline, which a read error may explain. The genes are TRBV7-7 and TRBJ2-5; 12 bases are a match to TRBD2. From germline, CDR1 is SSHAT and CDR2 FNYEAQ (reference sequence). The CDR3 length is 15 residues. CDR3 in DNA: TGTGCTAGCACCAGGACTAGCGGGGCTCAAGAGACCCAGTACTTC. It specifies CASTRTSGAQETQYF. The whole variable domain, remainder taken from reference TRBV7-7 and TRBJ2-5, is GAGVSQSPRYKVTKRGQDVTLRCDPISSHATLYWYQQALGQGPEFLTYFNYEAQPDKSGLPSDRFSAERPEGSISTLTIQRTEQRDSAMYRCASTRTSGAQETQYFGPGTRLLVL.

The chain couples TRBV5-1 to TRBJ1-4; D is possibly TRBD1 (6 bases). V was trimmed by 1 base and J by 5 bases, leaving 15 bases between them. The V gene's germline CDR1 is SGHRS and CDR2 YFSETQ. This CDR3 comprises 16 residues. CDR3 bases: TGCGCCAGCAGCTTGTACCTACAGGGTCCCAATGAAAAACTGTTTTTT. Translating gives CASSLYLQGPNEKLFF.

V gene TRBV5-1 combines with J gene TRBJ1-2; a possible D gene is TRBD1 (5 bases). The CDR3 has 14 residues. The germline V and J ends were trimmed by 2 bases and 7 bases, with 15 bases remaining between them. The germline V gene has CDR1 SGHRS and CDR2 YFSETQ. The CDR3, as DNA: TGCGCCAGCAGCTTAGCGGGGCAGGGACGTGGCTACACCTTC. It is translated as CASSLAGQGRGYTF.

V usage is TRBV20-1 and J usage is TRBJ2-5, with D unclear. The CDR3 has 16 residues. Trimming took off 3 bases at V and 2 bases at J, with 19 bases between the two ends. Germline CDR1 reads DFQATT; CDR2 reads SNEGSKA (reference sequence). The CDR3 DNA follows: TGCAGTGCTAGTGATACGTCCTACGCCCAACAAGAGACCCAGTACTTC. Its translation is CSASDTSYAQQETQYF.